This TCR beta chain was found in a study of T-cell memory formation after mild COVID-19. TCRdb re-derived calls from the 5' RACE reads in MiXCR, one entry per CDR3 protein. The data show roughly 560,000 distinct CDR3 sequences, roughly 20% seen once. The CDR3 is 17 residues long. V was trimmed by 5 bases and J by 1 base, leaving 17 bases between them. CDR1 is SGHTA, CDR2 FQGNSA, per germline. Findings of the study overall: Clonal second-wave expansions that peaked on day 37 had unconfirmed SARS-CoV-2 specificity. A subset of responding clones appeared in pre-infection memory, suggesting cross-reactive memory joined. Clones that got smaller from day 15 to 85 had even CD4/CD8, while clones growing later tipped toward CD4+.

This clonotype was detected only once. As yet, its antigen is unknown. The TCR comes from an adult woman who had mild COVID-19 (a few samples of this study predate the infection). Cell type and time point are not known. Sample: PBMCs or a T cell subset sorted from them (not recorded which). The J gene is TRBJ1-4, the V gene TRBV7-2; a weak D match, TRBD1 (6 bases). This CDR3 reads CASSLEGDGGTNEKLFF. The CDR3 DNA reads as TGTGCCAGCAGCCTCGAGGGGGACGGCGGAACTAATGAAAAACTGTTTTTT.